This T cell receptor beta chain is from a study of blood T cell repertoires in COVID-19. For the study at large: From T cells, B-cell-depleted T cells, or PBMCs came the material, which was cDNA or gDNA.

This CDR3 is built from 15 residues. In germline, CDR1 is MNHNS, CDR2 SASEGT. The V end lost 2 bases, the J end lost 4 bases, and 15 bases lay between the germline ends. TCRdb's copy holds only in-frame clones and misses some; the assay was immunoSEQ multiplex PCR. The sample records approximately 460,000 clones, roughly 89% being singletons. This clone was found a few times. This receptor was obtained from a man younger than 35 with COVID-19, enrolled during active disease. Sequencing input: peripheral blood. The chain has TRBV6-1 and TRBJ2-7; maybe TRBD2 (6 bases). This CDR3 is CASSESGLGSYEQYF. CDR3 sequence (DNA): TGTGCCAGCAGTGAATCGGGACTTGGAAGTTACGAGCAGTACTTC.